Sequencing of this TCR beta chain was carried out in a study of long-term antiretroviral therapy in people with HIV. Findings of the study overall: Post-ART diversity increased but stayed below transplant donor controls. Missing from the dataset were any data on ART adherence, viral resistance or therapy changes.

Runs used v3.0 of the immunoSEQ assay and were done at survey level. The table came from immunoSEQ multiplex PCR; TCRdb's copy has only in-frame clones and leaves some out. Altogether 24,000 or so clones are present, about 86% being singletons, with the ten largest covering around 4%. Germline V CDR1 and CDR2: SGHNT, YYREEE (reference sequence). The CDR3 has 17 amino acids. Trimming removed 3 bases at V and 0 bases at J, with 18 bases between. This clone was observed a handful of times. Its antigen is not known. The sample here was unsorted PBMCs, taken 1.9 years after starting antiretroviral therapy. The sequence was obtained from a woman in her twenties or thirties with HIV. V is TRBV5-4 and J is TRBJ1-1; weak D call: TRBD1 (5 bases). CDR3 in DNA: TGTGCCAGCAGCTACCCTCCGGGACCGAGTCTGAACACTGAAGCTTTCTTT. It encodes CASSYPPGPSLNTEAFF.